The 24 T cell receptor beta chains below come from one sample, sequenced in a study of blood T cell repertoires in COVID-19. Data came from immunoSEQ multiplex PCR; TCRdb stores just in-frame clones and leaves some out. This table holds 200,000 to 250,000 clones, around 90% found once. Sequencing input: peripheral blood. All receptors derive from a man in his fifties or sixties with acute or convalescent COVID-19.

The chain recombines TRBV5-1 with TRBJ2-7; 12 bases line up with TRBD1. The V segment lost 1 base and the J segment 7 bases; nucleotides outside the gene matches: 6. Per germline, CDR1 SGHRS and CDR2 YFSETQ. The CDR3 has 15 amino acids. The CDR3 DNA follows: TGCGCCAGCAGCTTGACGGGACAGGGGGCGTGGGAGCAGTACTTC. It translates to CASSLTGQGAWEQYF. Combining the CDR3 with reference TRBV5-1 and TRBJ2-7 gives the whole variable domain KAGVTQTPRYLIKTRGQQVTLSCSPISGHRSVSWYQQTPGQGLQFLFEYFSETQRNKGNFPGRFSGRQFSNSRSEMNVSTLELGDSALYLCASSLTGQGAWEQYFGPGTRLTVT.

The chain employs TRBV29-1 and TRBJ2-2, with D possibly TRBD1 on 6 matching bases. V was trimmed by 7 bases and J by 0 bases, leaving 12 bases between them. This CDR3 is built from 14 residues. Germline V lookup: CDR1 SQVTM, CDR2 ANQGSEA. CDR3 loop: CSGCQGTNTGELFF. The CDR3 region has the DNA TGCAGCGGATGTCAGGGGACGAACACCGGGGAGCTGTTTTTT.

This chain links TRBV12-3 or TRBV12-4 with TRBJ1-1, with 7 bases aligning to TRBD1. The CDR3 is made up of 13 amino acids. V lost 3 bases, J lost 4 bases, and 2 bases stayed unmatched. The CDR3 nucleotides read TGTGCCAGCAGTTTTGCAGGGGGCACTGAAGCTTTCTTT. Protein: CASSFAGGTEAFF.

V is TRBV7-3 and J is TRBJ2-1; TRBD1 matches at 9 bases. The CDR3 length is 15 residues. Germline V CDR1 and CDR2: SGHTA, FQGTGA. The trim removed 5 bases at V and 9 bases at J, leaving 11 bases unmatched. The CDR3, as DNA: TGTGCCAGCAGCAAAGGAACAGGGGGCAATGGTGAGCAGTTCTTC. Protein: CASSKGTGGNGEQFF.

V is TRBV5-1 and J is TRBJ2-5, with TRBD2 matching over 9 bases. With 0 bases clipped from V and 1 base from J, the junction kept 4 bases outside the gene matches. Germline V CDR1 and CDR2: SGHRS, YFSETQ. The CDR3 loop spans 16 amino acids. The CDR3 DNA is TGCGCCAGCAGCTTGGGAGCGGGGGGCCTCCAAGAGACCCAGTACTTC. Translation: CASSLGAGGLQETQYF. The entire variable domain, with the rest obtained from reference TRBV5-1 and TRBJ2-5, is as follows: KAGVTQTPRYLIKTRGQQVTLSCSPISGHRSVSWYQQTPGQGLQFLFEYFSETQRNKGNFPGRFSGRQFSNSRSEMNVSTLELGDSALYLCASSLGAGGLQETQYFGPGTRLLVL.

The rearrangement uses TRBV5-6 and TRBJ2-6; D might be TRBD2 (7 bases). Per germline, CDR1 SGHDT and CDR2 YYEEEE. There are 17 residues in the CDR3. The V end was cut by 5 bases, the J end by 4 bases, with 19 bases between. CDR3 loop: CASRGGGWFSGANVLTF. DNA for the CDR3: TGTGCCAGCAGAGGGGGAGGGTGGTTCTCGGGGGCCAACGTCCTGACTTTC.

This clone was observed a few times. CDR3 protein: CAISVGGPQETQYF. CDR3 coding DNA: TGTGCCATCAGTGTAGGAGGGCCCCAAGAGACCCAGTACTTC. The chain combines TRBV10-3 with TRBJ2-5; possibly TRBD2 for D (6 bases). The length of the CDR3 is 14 residues. The germline V gene has CDR1 ENHRY and CDR2 SYGVKD. Trimming took 4 bases from V and 1 from J, leaving 10 bases between them.

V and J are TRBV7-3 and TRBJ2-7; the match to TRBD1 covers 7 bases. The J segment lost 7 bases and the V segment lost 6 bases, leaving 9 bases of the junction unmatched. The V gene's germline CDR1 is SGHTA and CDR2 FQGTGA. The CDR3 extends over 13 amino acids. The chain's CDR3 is CASSPTGAGEQYF. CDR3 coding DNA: TGTGCCAGCAGTCCTACAGGGGCTGGGGAGCAGTACTTC.

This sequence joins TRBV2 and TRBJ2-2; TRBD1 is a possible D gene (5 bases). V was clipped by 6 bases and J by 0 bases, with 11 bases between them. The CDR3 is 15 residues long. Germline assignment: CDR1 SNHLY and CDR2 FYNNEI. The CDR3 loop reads CASSTQGSNTGELFF. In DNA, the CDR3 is TGTGCCAGCAGCACCCAGGGTTCGAACACCGGGGAGCTGTTTTTT.

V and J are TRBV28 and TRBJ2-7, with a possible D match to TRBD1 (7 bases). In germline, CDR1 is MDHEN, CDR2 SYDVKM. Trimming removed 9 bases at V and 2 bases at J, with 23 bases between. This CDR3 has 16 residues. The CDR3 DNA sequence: TGTGCCAGTGGCAACAAACTGGGACAGCGGGCCTACGAGCAGTACTTC. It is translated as CASGNKLGQRAYEQYF. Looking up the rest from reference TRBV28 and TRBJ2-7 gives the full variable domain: DVKVTQSSRYLVKRTGEKVFLECVQDMDHENMFWYRQDPGLGLRLIYFSYDVKMKEKGDIPEGYSVSREKKERFSLILESASTNQTSMYLCASGNKLGQRAYEQYFGPGTRLTVT.

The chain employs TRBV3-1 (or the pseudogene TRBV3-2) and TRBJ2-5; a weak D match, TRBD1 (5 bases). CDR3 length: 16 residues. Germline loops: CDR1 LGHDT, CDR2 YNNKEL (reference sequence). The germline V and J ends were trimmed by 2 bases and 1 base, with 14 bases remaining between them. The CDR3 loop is CASSQRRQGLQETQYF. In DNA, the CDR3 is TGTGCCAGCAGCCAAAGAAGGCAGGGCCTCCAAGAGACCCAGTACTTC.

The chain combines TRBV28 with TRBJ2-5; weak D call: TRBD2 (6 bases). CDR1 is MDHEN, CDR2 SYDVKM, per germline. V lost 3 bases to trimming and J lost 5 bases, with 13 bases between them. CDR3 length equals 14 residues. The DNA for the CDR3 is TGTGCCAGCAGTTTGTCCCCGGGGAGGGAGACCCAGTACTTC. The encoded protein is CASSLSPGRETQYF.

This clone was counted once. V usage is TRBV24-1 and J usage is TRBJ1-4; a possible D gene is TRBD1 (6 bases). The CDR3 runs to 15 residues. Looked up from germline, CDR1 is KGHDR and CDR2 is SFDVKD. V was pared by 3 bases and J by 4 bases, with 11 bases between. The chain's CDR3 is CATSDSGQFNEKLFF. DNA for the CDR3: TGTGCCACCAGTGATAGTGGACAGTTTAATGAAAAACTGTTTTTT.

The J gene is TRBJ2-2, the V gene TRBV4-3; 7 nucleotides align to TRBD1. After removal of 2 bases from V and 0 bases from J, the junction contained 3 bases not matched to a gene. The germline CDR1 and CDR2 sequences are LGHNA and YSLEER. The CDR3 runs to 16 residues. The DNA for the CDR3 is TGCGCCAGCAGCCAAACGGGACAGACGAACACCGGGGAGCTGTTTTTT. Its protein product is CASSQTGQTNTGELFF.

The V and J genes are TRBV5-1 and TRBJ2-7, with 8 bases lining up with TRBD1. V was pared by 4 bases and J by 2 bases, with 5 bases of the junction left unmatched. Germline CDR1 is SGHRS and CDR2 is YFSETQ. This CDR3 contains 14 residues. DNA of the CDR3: TGCGCCAGCAGCCCCCCGGGACAGGCCTACGAGCAGTACTTC. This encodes CASSPPGQAYEQYF.

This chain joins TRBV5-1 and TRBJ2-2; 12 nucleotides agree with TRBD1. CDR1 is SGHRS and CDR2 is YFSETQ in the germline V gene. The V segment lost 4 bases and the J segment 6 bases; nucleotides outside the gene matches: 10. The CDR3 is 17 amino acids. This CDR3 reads CASSLRAGQGASGELFF. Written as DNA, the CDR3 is TGCGCCAGCAGCCTCCGTGCGGGACAGGGGGCGTCCGGGGAGCTGTTTTTT.

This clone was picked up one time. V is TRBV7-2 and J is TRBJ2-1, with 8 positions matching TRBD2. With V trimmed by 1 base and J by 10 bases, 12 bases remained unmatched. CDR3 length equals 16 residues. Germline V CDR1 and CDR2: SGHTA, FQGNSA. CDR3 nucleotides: TGTGCCAGCAGCTTAGGGTTAGACGGGGGGGCTGGGGAGCAGTTCTTC. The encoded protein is CASSLGLDGGAGEQFF.

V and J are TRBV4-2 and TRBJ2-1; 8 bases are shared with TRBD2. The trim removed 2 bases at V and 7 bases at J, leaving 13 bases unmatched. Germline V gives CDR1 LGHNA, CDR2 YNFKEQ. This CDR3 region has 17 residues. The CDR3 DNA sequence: TGTGCCAGCAGCCAATTCGTGTCCGGGGGGGCGGTTAATGAGCAGTTCTTC. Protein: CASSQFVSGGAVNEQFF.

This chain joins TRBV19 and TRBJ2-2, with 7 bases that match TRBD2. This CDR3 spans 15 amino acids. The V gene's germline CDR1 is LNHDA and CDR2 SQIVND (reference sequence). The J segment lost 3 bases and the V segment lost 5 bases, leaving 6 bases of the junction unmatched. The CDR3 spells CASSPRGGDTGELFF. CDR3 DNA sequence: TGTGCCAGTAGTCCCCGGGGAGGGGACACCGGGGAGCTGTTTTTT.

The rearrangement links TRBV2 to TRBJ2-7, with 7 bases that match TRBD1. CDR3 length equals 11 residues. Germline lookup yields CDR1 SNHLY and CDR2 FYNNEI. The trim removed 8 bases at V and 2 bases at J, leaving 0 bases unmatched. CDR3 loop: CASQGAYEQYF. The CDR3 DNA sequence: TGTGCCAGCCAGGGGGCCTACGAGCAGTACTTC. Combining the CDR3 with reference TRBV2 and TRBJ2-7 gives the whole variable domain EPEVTQTPSHQVTQMGQEVILRCVPISNHLYFYWYRQILGQKVEFLVSFYNNEISEKSEIFDDQFSVERPDGSNFTLKIRSTKLEDSAMYFCASQGAYEQYFGPGTRLTVT.

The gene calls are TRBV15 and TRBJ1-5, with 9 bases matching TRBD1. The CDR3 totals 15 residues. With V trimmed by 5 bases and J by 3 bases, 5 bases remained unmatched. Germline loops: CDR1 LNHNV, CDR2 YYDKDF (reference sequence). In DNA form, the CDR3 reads TGTGCCACCAGCGAGGGGACAGGGATCAATCAGCCCCAGCATTTT. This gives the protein CATSEGTGINQPQHF.

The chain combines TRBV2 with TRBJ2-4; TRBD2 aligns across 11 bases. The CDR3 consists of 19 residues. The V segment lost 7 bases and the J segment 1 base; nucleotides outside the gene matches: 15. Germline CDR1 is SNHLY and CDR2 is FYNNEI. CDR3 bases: TGTGCCAGCACCAGCAGACTAGCGGGGCCAATCTCGGCCAAAAACATTCAGTACTTC. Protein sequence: CASTSRLAGPISAKNIQYF.

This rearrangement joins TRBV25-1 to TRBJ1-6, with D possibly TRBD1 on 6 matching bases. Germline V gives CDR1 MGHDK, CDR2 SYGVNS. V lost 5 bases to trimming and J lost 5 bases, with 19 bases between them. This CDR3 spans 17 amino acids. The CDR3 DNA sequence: TGTGCCAGCAGTACCGGACAGCCGATACTCCATAATTCACCCCTCCACTTT. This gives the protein CASSTGQPILHNSPLHF.

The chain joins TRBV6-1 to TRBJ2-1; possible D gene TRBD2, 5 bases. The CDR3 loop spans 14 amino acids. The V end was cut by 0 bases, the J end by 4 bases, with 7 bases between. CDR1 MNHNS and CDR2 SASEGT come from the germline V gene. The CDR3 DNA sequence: TGTGCCAGCAGTGAAGCACGAGGGTACAATGAGCAGTTCTTC. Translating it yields CASSEARGYNEQFF.